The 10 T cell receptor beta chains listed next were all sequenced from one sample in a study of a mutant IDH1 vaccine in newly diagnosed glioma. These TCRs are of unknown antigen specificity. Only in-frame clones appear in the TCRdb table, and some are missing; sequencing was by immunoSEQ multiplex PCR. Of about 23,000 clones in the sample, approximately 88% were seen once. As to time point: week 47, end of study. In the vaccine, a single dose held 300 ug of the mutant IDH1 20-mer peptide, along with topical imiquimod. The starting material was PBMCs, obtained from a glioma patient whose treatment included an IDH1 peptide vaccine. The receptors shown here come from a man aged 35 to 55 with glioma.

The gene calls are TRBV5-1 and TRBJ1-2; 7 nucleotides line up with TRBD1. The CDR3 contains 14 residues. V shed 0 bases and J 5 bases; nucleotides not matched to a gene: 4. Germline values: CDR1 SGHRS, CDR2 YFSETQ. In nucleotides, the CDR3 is TGCGCCAGCAGCTTGGATGGGACAGAATATGGCTACACCTTC. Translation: CASSLDGTEYGYTF.

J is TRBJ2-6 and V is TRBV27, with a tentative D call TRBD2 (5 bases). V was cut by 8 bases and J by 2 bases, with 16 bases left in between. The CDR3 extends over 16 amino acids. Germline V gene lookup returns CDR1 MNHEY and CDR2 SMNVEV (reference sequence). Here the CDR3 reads CASQQLGSTGANVLTF. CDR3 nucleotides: TGTGCCAGCCAGCAGCTGGGGAGTACTGGGGCCAACGTCCTGACTTTC.

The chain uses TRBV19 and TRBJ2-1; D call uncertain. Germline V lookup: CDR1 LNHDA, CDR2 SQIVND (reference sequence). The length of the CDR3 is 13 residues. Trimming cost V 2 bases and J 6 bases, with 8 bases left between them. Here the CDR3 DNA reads TGTGCCAGTAGTATAAATACGGGCAATGAGCAGTTCTTC. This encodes CASSINTGNEQFF.

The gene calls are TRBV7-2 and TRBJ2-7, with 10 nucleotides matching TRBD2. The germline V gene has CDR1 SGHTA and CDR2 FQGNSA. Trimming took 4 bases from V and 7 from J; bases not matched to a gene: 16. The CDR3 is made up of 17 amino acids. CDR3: CASSYSVGSGRAGEQYF. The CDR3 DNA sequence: TGTGCCAGCAGCTACTCCGTAGGGAGCGGGAGGGCTGGTGAGCAGTACTTC.

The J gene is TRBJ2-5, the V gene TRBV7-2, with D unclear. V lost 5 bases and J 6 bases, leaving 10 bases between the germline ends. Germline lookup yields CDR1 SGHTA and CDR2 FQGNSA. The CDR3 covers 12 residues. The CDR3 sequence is CASSAGLQTQYF. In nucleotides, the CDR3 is TGTGCCAGCAGCGCTGGCCTACAGACCCAGTACTTC.

CDR3 DNA: TGTGCCAGCAGTGAAGTCGTGGGCAATCAGCCCCAGCATTTT. Protein sequence: CASSEVVGNQPQHF. The V call is TRBV2, the J call TRBJ1-5; no reliable D call. Trimming took 1 base from V and 2 from J, leaving 6 bases between them. Germline V CDR1 and CDR2: SNHLY, FYNNEI. The CDR3 is 14 residues long.

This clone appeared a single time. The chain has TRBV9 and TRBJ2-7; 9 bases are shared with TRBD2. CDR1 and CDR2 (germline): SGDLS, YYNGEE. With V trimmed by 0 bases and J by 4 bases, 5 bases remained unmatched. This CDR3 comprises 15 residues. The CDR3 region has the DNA TGTGCCAGCAGCGTAGCCCCTAGCGGGACGTACGAGCAGTACTTC. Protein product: CASSVAPSGTYEQYF.

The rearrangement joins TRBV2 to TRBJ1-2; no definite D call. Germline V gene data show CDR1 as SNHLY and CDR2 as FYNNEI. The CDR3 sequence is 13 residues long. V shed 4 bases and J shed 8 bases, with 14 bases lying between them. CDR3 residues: CASSGNTNWGYTF. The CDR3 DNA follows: TGTGCCAGCAGTGGAAATACAAATTGGGGCTACACCTTC.

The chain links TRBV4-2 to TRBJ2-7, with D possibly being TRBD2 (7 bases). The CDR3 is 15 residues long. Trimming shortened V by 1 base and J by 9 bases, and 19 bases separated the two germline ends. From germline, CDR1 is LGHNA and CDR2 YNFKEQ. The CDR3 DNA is TGTGCCAGCAGCCAAGTAAGGGACGGGGGCGGGAGGCAGTACTTC. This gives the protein CASSQVRDGGGRQYF.

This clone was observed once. This chain's CDR3 is CASSQDRLAGAYEQYF. CDR3 DNA sequence: TGCGCCAGCAGCCAAGATCGGCTAGCGGGAGCCTACGAGCAGTACTTC. The V and J genes are TRBV4-3 and TRBJ2-7; 10 nucleotides match TRBD2. V gave up 0 bases and J gave up 2 bases; unmatched junction bases: 4. CDR3 length: 16 amino acids. Germline loops: CDR1 LGHNA, CDR2 YSLEER.